This passage covers 14 T cell receptor beta chains from one sample sequenced in a study of CXCR3-negative and CXCR3-positive naive CD8 T cells. General study points: Hydrophobicity was higher for TRB CDR3s found in CXCR3-positive naive cells than in CXCR3-negative naive cells.

Their antigens remain unidentified. UMI labels and 5' RACE were used to prepare the TRB cDNA libraries. TCRdb re-called the 5' RACE reads and shows each CDR3 protein once, DNA omitted. This table holds 140,000 to 150,000 distinct CDR3 sequences. Sequencing was performed on naive CXCR3+ CD8+ T cells from blood. Subset specified: CD45RO-CCR7+CD27+CD95- naive CD8+ T cells expressing CXCR3 (TNR3+). The receptors originated from a human donor in good health. Some clones in this sample may be carry-over from other donors' samples.

The chain uses TRBV7-9 and TRBJ1-5; there is no DNA to check the TCRdb D call of TRBD1. The CDR3 has 15 residues. Per the germline V gene, CDR1 is SEHNR and CDR2 is FQNEAQ (reference sequence). The CDR3 spells CASSSRESANQPQHF. The complete variable domain, with remaining parts taken from reference TRBV7-9 and TRBJ1-5, reads DTGVSQNPRHKITKRGQNVTFRCDPISEHNRLYWYRQTLGQGPEFLTYFQNEAQLEKSRLLSDRFSAERPKGSFSTLEIQRTEQGDSAMYLCASSSRESANQPQHFGDGTRLSIL.

The CDR3 region is CASSFGQGVEVYGYTF. The rearrangement uses TRBV7-9 and TRBJ1-2; the D call of TRBD1 rests on TCRdb alone, since no DNA is present to check it. There are 16 residues in the CDR3. Germline CDR1 and CDR2: SEHNR and FQNEAQ (reference sequence).

This sequence joins TRBV20-1 and TRBJ2-1. The germline CDR1 and CDR2 sequences are DFQATT and SNEGSKA (reference sequence). This CDR3 region has 11 residues. CDR3: CSASIDNEQFF.

The CDR3 spells CASSFVGVHNEQFF. The chain couples TRBV7-2 to TRBJ2-1. The germline CDR1 and CDR2 sequences are SGHTA and FQGNSA. The CDR3 loop spans 14 amino acids.

The gene calls are TRBV29-1 and TRBJ2-3; the D gene TCRdb calls, TRBD2, cannot be checked with no DNA. The CDR3 is 14 residues long. The germline V gene has CDR1 SQVTM and CDR2 ANQGSEA. CDR3 in amino acids: CSVEGDYQLDTQYF.

This sequence joins TRBV7-6 and TRBJ1-1; TCRdb outputs TRBD1, but without DNA this stays unchecked. The CDR3 contains 15 residues. Germline V gives CDR1 SGHVS, CDR2 FNYEAQ. The CDR3 protein is CASSYGQGTVTEAFF.

This sequence joins TRBV4-3 and TRBJ2-6; TCRdb indicates TRBD1, and absent DNA this call remains unverified. The germline V gene encodes CDR1 LGHNA and CDR2 YSLEER. The CDR3 is 17 residues long. The CDR3 region is CASSPEGGASGANVLTF.

This chain joins TRBV29-1 and TRBJ2-7; TCRdb names TRBD1, which stays unverified in the absence of DNA. This CDR3 region has 13 residues. Germline V CDR1 and CDR2: SQVTM, ANQGSEA. CDR3 region: CSVELGGIYEQYF.

V and J are TRBV4-2 and TRBJ1-3; TCRdb's D gene call, TRBD1, goes unchecked for lack of DNA. CDR3 length: 20 amino acids. The V gene's germline CDR1 is LGHNA and CDR2 YNFKEQ. CDR3 residues: CASSQGALRQTPSSGNTIYF.

The chain employs TRBV7-2 and TRBJ1-2; there is no DNA to check the TCRdb D call of TRBD1. Germline values: CDR1 SGHTA, CDR2 FQGNSA. The length of the CDR3 is 12 residues. The CDR3 loop reads CASEGAGQGGTF. The full variable domain, completed using reference TRBV7-2 and TRBJ1-2, is GAGVSQSPSNKVTEKGKDVELRCDPISGHTALYWYRQSLGQGLEFLIYFQGNSAPDKSGLPSDRFSAERTGGSVSTLTIQRTQQEDSAVYLCASEGAGQGGTFGSGTRLTVV.

V usage is TRBV10-1 and J usage is TRBJ1-1. This CDR3 is 14 amino acids long. CDR1 is WNHNN, CDR2 SYGVQD, per germline (reference sequence). CDR3 protein: CASSESGENTEAFF.

The chain uses TRBV5-1 and TRBJ1-5; the D gene TCRdb calls, TRBD1, cannot be checked with no DNA. Germline CDR1 is SGHRS and CDR2 is YFSETQ. The CDR3 length is 15 residues. CDR3 sequence: CASSWPGTAVQPQHF.

This sequence joins TRBV20-1 and TRBJ2-3; TCRdb reports TRBD2, a call that lacks DNA to check it against. Germline V gene lookup returns CDR1 DFQATT and CDR2 SNEGSKA (reference sequence). The CDR3 length is 18 residues. The CDR3 sequence: CSARGRRLAEVSTDTQYF.

The V call is TRBV2, the J call TRBJ1-1. This CDR3 comprises 14 residues. From germline, CDR1 is SNHLY and CDR2 FYNNEI. CDR3 residues: CASSDEAGSTEAFF.